Included here is one T cell receptor (beta chain) sequence, with context. The CDR3 is 19 residues long. Germline CDR1 and CDR2: ENHRY and SYGVKD. V gave up 4 bases and J gave up 0 bases; unmatched junction bases: 10. The record originates from a study of technical replicates of blood from a handful of donors. TCRdb's copy holds only in-frame clones and misses some; the assay was immunoSEQ multiplex PCR. Here the sample spans 65,000 to 85,000 clones, 95% to 98% being singletons. This TCR came from a human donor in good health. Source material: T cells isolated from PBMCs. This rearrangement joins TRBV10-3 to TRBJ2-6; 9 bases line up with TRBD1. The CDR3 DNA reads TGTGCCATCAGTGGGGGACAGGGAATCCTCCTCTCTGGGGCCAACGTCCTGACTTTC. Translating it yields CAISGGQGILLSGANVLTF.